A selection of T cell receptor beta chains follows, all from one sample in a study of identical twins. TCRdb reanalysed the 5' RACE reads using MiXCR and keeps one entry per CDR3 protein. The table lists 470,000 or so distinct CDR3 sequences, roughly 24% of them singletons. The same sample was also used in a study of T cells expressing NK-cell markers.

Sample: CD4+ T cells sorted from blood. These receptors originate from a woman younger than 35 in good health. Both conserved end residues are part of each CDR3. A D gene is named only where the DNA matches it firmly. Clone size appears in some rows only: once, few, many, or a class for an expanded clone.

clone_size	d_call	j_call	v_call	cdr3_nt	cdr3_aa
NA	TRBD1	TRBJ1-2	TRBV20-1	TGCAGTGCTAGAGTCCGTGACAGGGCAAACTATGGCTACACCTTC	CSARVRDRANYGYTF
NA	TRBD2	TRBJ2-5	TRBV15	TGTGCCACCAGCAGAGGACCAATGGGACTAGCAGGAGAGACCCAGTACTTC	CATSRGPMGLAGETQYF
NA	TRBD2	TRBJ2-1	TRBV7-9	TGTGCCAGCAGCCGGGCATCGGCGGGAGGATCAAATGAGCAGTTCTTC	CASSRASAGGSNEQFF
NA	NA	TRBJ2-7	TRBV2	TGTGCCAGCAGGACCACCCCATCGGTCGAGCAGTACTTC	CASRTTPSVEQYF
few	NA	TRBJ1-2	TRBV30	TGTGCCTGGAAACTGAGGGTATATGGCTACACCTTC	CAWKLRVYGYTF
NA	NA	TRBJ1-2	TRBV12-3/TRBV12-4	TGTGCCAGCAGTTTTGAAGGCCTCTATGGCTACACCTTC	CASSFEGLYGYTF
few	TRBD2	TRBJ2-5	TRBV7-9	TGTGCCAGCAGCGGATTGGGACTAGCGGAAGAGACCCAGTACTTC	CASSGLGLAEETQYF
NA	NA	TRBJ1-1	TRBV12-3/TRBV12-4	TGTGCCAGCAGTTTAGTAGAAACAGGGCGAGCTTTCTTT	CASSLVETGRAFF
NA	TRBD2	TRBJ2-1	TRBV4-3	TGCGCCAGCAGCCAAGAAGGCGTCGCTAGCGGGAGCTCGTATGAGCAGTTCTTC	CASSQEGVASGSSYEQFF
NA	NA	TRBJ2-3	TRBV6-1	TGTGCCAGCAGTGAACTAGCAGTAGATACGCAGTATTTT	CASSELAVDTQYF